This is a list of T cell receptor beta chains from one sample in a study of T cells in Graves' hyperthyroidism and ophthalmopathy. MiXCR, applied by TCRdb to the multiplex PCR reads, yields one record per CDR3 protein. The sample shows fewer than 450,000 distinct CDR3 sequences, roughly 17% of them seen only once. Sequencing input: blood. The receptors were gathered from a woman between 25 and 40 years old with Graves' hyperthyroidism that later progressed to Graves' ophthalmopathy. The CDR3 runs from the conserved cysteine through the conserved F or W. The D gene is left open where the match is weak. Clone size, where shown, is once, few, many, or a class for clones that have expanded.

TRBJ1-2	-	many	TRBV12-3/TRBV12-4	CASSLQAPVGGGYTF	TGTGCCAGCAGTCTACAGGCCCCTGTGGGGGGAGGCTACACCTTC
TRBJ2-5	-	many	TRBV29-1	CSANHPTGNVQETQYF	TGCAGCGCAAATCATCCTACGGGGAATGTTCAAGAGACCCAGTACTTC
TRBJ1-2	TRBD1	many	TRBV11-2	CASSFKAGTGGSDGYTF	TGTGCCAGCAGCTTTAAAGCCGGGACAGGAGGATCCGATGGCTACACCTTC
TRBJ2-7	-	many	TRBV2	CASREQGLYEQYF	TGTGCCAGCAGGGAACAGGGTTTGTACGAGCAGTACTTC
TRBJ1-2	-	many	TRBV5-1	CASSLESNYGYTF	TGCGCCAGCAGCTTGGAATCTAACTATGGCTACACCTTC
TRBJ1-3	-	many	TRBV12-3/TRBV12-4	CASSFVRVGNTIYF	TGTGCCAGCAGTTTTGTCAGGGTCGGAAACACCATATATTTT
TRBJ1-1	-	-	TRBV2	CASSDRGRGNYMNTEAFF	TGTGCCAGTAGTGATCGGGGGCGGGGGAACTACATGAACACTGAAGCTTTCTTT
TRBJ2-2	-	few	TRBV9	CASSVDAGELFF	TGTGCCAGCAGCGTAGATGCCGGGGAGCTGTTTTTT
TRBJ2-7	-	many	TRBV7-8	CASSYISHEQYF	TGTGCCAGCAGCTATATCAGCCACGAGCAGTACTTC
TRBJ2-2	-	many	TRBV12-3/TRBV12-4	CASRTQGYTGELFF	TGTGCCAGCAGGACCCAGGGATACACCGGGGAGCTGTTTTTT
TRBJ2-7	TRBD2	-	TRBV7-8	CASSLGLAVPYEQYF	TGTGCCAGCAGCTTAGGGCTAGCGGTCCCCTACGAGCAGTACTTC